This paragraph reports one T cell receptor (beta chain). Its matching antigen is unknown. The junction shows a germline mismatch at one end, possibly a read error. Germline V gene data show CDR1 as SGHNT and CDR2 as YYREEE (reference sequence). CDR3 length: 14 residues. The protocol was immunoSEQ multiplex PCR, while the TCRdb copy is restricted to in-frame clones and leaves out a portion. Found here are some 150,000 clones, 89% of them singletons; the top ten hold around 5%. The sample is drawn from a study of T cell responses to AZD1222 COVID-19 vaccine. Findings of the study overall: AZD1222 recipients seropositive at baseline numbered only five to seven. Repertoire sampling was restricted to post-peak T cell response timepoints. White British donors predominated, females outnumbered males, and clonal diversity was possibly underestimated. Regions 160-218 and 743-854 held dominance among vaccine-associated CD4 TCRs, which spanned spike.

Sequences were derived from peripheral blood, sampled on day 0 of AZD1222 vaccination. The chain has TRBV5-4 and TRBJ1-5; possibly TRBD1 for D (5 bases). The source of this sequence is an adult in good health. The CDR3 is CASTLAGSDQPQHF. The CDR3 DNA follows: TGTGCCAGCACCTTGGCAGGGAGCGATCAGCCCCAGCATTTT. The full variable domain, its missing parts supplied by reference TRBV5-4 and TRBJ1-5, is ETGVTQSPTHLIKTRGQQVTLRCSSQSGHNTVSWYQQALGQGPQFIFQYYREEENGRGNFPPRFSGLQFPNYSSELNVNALELDDSALYLCASTLAGSDQPQHFGDGTRLSIL.